The 8 T cell receptor beta chains presented below share a single source sample, sequenced in a study of cytomegalovirus exposure and HLA in healthy donors. The primer mix had 60 Vbeta and 13 Jbeta primers. Clones were read by immunoSEQ multiplex PCR, and TCRdb kept only the in-frame ones, dropping some. The sample holds some 200,000 clones, almost 70% seen once. Sequenced input: PBMCs. Every receptor here comes from a man between 40 and 49 years old in good health and CMV-seropositive.

The chain links TRBV5-4 to TRBJ1-1; perhaps TRBD1 as D (6 bases). Germline CDR1 is SGHNT and CDR2 is YYREEE (reference sequence). The ends were cut back, 6 bases at V and 5 bases at J, with 20 bases in the middle. The CDR3 contains 15 residues. The CDR3 DNA reads as TGTGCCAGCAATTGGGGGCTAGGGCAAAGGACTGAAGCTTTCTTT. This codes for CASNWGLGQRTEAFF. The full variable domain, completed using reference TRBV5-4 and TRBJ1-1, is ETGVTQSPTHLIKTRGQQVTLRCSSQSGHNTVSWYQQALGQGPQFIFQYYREEENGRGNFPPRFSGLQFPNYSSELNVNALELDDSALYLCASNWGLGQRTEAFFGQGTRLTVV.

The chain combines TRBV7-2 with TRBJ2-3; TRBD2 agrees at 8 bases. Trimming removed 3 bases from V and 5 bases from J; junction bases left unmatched: 4. Germline loops: CDR1 SGHTA, CDR2 FQGNSA. The CDR3 has 14 residues. The CDR3 DNA reads TGTGCCAGCAGCTTTGGGCTAGCGGGAGATACGCAGTATTTT. Translated, it gives CASSFGLAGDTQYF.

The chain joins TRBV28 to TRBJ1-1; no clear D. This CDR3 spans 11 amino acids. Germline CDR1 reads MDHEN; CDR2 reads SYDVKM. DNA for the CDR3: TGTGTCGTACTAAAGAACACTGAAGCTTTCTTT. This sequence encodes CVVLKNTEAFF.

The chain carries TRBV19 and TRBJ1-6; D is undetermined. The germline CDR1 and CDR2 sequences are LNHDA and SQIVND (reference sequence). CDR3 length equals 16 residues. Trimming pared 5 bases from V and 7 bases from J, leaving 18 bases between. The chain's CDR3 is CASSPPPGSSNSPLHF. CDR3 coding DNA: TGTGCCAGTAGTCCTCCTCCGGGATCATCAAATTCACCCCTCCACTTT.

The chain uses TRBV7-3 and TRBJ2-2, with D possibly matching TRBD1 (6 bases). Germline assignment: CDR1 SGHTA and CDR2 FQGTGA. This CDR3 is 15 amino acids long. V lost 1 base, J lost 2 bases, and 8 bases lay in between. The CDR3 here is CASSLMGTNTGELFF. The CDR3 bases are TGTGCCAGCAGCTTAATGGGGACAAACACCGGGGAGCTGTTTTTT. Filled out from reference TRBV7-3 and TRBJ2-2, the complete variable domain reads GAGVSQTPSNKVTEKGKYVELRCDPISGHTALYWYRQSLGQGPEFLIYFQGTGAADDSGLPNDRFFAVRPEGSVSTLKIQRTERGDSAVYLCASSLMGTNTGELFFGEGSRLTVL.

The V call is TRBV15, the J call TRBJ2-7; D may be TRBD2 (5 bases). Trimming removed 3 bases from V and 0 bases from J, with 9 bases in between. Germline V gene sequence: CDR1 LNHNV, CDR2 YYDKDF (reference sequence). The CDR3 is 14 residues long. CDR3 sequence: CATSRDSSSYEQYF. The CDR3, as DNA: TGTGCCACCAGCAGGGACTCCTCCTCCTACGAGCAGTACTTC.

The rearrangement links TRBV7-9 to TRBJ2-1; 9 bases agree with TRBD1. The CDR3 is 13 amino acids. Germline-derived CDR1 and CDR2 are SEHNR and FQNEAQ (reference sequence). Unmatched junction bases numbered 9, after V lost 5 bases and J lost 13 bases. The CDR3 loop is CASSPIRTGDQFF. CDR3 nucleotides: TGTGCCAGCAGCCCGATCCGGACAGGGGATCAGTTCTTC.

The chain links TRBV27 to TRBJ1-1; TRBD1 is a possible D gene (5 bases). CDR1 is MNHEY and CDR2 is SMNVEV in the germline V gene (reference sequence). CDR3 length equals 14 residues. V was clipped by 6 bases and J by 2 bases, with 13 bases between them. CDR3 loop: CASSRRQSNTEAFF. CDR3 bases: TGTGCCAGCAGCCGCAGACAGTCTAACACTGAAGCTTTCTTT.